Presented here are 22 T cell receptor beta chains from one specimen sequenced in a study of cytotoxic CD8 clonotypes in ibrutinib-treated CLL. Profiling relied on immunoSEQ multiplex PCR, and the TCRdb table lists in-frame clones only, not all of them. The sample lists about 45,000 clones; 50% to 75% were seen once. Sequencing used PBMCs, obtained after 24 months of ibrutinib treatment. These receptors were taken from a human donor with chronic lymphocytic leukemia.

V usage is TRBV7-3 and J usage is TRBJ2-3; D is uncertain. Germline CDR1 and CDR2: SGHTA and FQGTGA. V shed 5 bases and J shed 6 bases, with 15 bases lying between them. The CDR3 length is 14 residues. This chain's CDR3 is CASSPKTGSDTQYF. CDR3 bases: TGTGCCAGCAGCCCGAAGACTGGATCGGATACGCAGTATTTT.

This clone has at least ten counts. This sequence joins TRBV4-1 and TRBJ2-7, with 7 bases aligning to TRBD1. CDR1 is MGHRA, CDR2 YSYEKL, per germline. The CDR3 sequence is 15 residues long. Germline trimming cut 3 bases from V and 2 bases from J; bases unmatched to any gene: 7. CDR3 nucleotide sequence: TGCGCCAGCAGCCAGGGGACAGCTAGCCCCTACGAGCAGTACTTC. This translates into CASSQGTASPYEQYF.

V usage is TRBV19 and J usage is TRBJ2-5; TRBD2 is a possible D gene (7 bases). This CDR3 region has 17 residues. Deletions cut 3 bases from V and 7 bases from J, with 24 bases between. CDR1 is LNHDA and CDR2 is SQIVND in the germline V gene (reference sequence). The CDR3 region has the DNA TGTGCCAGTAGTATGATCCGGGGGGCCGGGGAAACAGGGACCCAGTACTTC. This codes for CASSMIRGAGETGTQYF.

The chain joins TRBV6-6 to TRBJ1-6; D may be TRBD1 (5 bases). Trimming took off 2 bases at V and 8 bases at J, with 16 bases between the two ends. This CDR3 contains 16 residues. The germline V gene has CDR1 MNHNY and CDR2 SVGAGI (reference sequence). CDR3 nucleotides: TGTGCCAGCAGTTACAGGCAGGGAAATTCGCATTCACCCCTCCACTTT. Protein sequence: CASSYRQGNSHSPLHF.

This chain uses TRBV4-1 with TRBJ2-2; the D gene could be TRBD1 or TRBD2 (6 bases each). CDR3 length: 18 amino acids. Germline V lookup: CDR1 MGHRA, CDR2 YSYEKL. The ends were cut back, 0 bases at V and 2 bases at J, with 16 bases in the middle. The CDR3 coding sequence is TGCGCCAGCAGCCAAGATCTCCGGGGGCCTCTAAACACCGGGGAGCTGTTTTTT. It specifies CASSQDLRGPLNTGELFF.

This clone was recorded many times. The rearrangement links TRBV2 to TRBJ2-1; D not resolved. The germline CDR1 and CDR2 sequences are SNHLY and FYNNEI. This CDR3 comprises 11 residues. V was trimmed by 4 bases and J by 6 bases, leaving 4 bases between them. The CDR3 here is CASSVVNEQFF. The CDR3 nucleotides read TGTGCCAGCAGTGTTGTCAATGAGCAGTTCTTC. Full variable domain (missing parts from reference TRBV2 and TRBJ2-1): EPEVTQTPSHQVTQMGQEVILRCVPISNHLYFYWYRQILGQKVEFLVSFYNNEISEKSEIFDDQFSVERPDGSNFTLKIRSTKLEDSAMYFCASSVVNEQFFGPGTRLTVL.

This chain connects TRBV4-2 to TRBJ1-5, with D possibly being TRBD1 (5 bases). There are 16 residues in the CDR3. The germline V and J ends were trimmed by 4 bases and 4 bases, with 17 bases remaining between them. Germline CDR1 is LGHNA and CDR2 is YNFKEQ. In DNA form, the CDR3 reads TGTGCCAGCAGCCGAGAGGGGCGAATGGGAAATCAGCCCCAGCATTTT. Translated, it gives CASSREGRMGNQPQHF.

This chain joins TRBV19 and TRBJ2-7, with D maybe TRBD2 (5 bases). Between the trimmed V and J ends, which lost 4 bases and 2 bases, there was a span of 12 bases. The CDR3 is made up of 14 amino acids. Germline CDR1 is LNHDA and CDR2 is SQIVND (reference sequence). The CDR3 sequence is CASSRNGETYEQYF. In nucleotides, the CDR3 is TGTGCCAGTAGTAGAAACGGGGAAACCTACGAGCAGTACTTC.

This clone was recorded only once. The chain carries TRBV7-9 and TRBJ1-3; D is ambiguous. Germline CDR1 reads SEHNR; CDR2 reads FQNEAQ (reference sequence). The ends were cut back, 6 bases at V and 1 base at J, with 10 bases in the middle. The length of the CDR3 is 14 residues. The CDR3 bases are TGTGCCAGCAGTCGGACCGTTTCTGGAAACACCATATATTTT. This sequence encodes CASSRTVSGNTIYF.

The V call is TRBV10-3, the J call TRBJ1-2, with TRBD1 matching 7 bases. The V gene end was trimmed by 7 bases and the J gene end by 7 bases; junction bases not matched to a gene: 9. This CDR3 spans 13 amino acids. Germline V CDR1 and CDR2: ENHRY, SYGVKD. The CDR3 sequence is CAINSDRASGYTF. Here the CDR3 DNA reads TGTGCCATCAACTCCGACAGGGCCTCTGGCTACACCTTC.

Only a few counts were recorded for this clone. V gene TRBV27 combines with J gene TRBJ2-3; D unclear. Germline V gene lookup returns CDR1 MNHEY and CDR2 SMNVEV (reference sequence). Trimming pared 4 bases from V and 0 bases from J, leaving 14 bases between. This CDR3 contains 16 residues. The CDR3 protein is CASSSWTATSTDTQYF. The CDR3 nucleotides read TGTGCCAGCAGTTCATGGACGGCCACTAGCACAGATACGCAGTATTTT.

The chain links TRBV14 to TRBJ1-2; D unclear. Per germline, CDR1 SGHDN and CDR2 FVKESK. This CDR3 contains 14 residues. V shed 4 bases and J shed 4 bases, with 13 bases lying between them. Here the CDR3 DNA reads TGTGCCAGCAGCCGAACCGACGGGGTCTATGGCTACACCTTC. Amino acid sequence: CASSRTDGVYGYTF.

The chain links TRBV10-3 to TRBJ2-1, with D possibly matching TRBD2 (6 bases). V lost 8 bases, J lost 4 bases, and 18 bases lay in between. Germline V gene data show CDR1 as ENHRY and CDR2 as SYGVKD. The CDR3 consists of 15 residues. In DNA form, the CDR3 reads TGTGCCATCCGTACCGCGGGGACGGATTACAATGAGCAGTTCTTC. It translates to CAIRTAGTDYNEQFF.

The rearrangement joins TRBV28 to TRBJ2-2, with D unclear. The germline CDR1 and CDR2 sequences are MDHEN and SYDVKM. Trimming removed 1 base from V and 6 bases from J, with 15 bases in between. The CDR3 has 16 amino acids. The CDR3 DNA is TGTGCCAGCAGTTTATCTAAGGGCCCCCAGCCCGGGGAGCTGTTTTTT. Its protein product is CASSLSKGPQPGELFF.

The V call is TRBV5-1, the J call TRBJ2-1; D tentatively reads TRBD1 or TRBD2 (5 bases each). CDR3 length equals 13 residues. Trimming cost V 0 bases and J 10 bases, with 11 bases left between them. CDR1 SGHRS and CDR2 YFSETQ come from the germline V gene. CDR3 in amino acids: CASSLAEGQEQFF. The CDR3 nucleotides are TGCGCCAGCAGCTTGGCCGAGGGGCAAGAGCAGTTCTTC.

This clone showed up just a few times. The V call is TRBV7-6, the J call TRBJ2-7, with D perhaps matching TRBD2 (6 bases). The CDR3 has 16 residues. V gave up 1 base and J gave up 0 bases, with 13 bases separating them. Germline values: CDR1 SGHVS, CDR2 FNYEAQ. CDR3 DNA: TGTGCCAGCAGCTTAGGTCCGGCGGGGAGCTCCTACGAGCAGTACTTC. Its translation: CASSLGPAGSSYEQYF.

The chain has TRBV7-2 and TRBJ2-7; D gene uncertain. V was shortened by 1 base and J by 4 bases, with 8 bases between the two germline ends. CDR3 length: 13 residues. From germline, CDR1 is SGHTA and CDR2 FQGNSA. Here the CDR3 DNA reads TGTGCCAGCAGCTTAGGGTTCGCTTACGAGCAGTACTTC. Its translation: CASSLGFAYEQYF.

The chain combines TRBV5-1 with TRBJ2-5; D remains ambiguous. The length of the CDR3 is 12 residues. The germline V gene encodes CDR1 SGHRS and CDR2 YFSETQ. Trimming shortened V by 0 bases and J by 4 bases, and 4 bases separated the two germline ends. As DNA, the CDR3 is TGCGCCAGCAGCTTGGTACGAGAGACCCAGTACTTC. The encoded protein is CASSLVRETQYF.

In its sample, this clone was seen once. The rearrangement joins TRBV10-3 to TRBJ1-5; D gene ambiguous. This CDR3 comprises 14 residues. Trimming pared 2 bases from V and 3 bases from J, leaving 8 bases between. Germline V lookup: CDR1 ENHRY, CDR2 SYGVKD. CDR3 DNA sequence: TGTGCCATCAGTGAGGAACCGAACAATCAGCCCCAGCATTTT. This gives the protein CAISEEPNNQPQHF.

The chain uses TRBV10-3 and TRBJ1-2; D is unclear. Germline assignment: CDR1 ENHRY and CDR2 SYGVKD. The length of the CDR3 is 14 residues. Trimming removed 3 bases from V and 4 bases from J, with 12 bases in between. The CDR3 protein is CAISEKGVAYGYTF. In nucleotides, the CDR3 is TGTGCCATCAGTGAAAAGGGAGTCGCCTATGGCTACACCTTC.

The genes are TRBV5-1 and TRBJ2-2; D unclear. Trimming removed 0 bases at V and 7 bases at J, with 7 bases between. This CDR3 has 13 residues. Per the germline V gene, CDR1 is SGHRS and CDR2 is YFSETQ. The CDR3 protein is CASSLGQNGELFF. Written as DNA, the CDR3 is TGCGCCAGCAGCTTGGGGCAGAACGGGGAGCTGTTTTTT. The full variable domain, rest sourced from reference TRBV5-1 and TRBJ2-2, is KAGVTQTPRYLIKTRGQQVTLSCSPISGHRSVSWYQQTPGQGLQFLFEYFSETQRNKGNFPGRFSGRQFSNSRSEMNVSTLELGDSALYLCASSLGQNGELFFGEGSRLTVL.

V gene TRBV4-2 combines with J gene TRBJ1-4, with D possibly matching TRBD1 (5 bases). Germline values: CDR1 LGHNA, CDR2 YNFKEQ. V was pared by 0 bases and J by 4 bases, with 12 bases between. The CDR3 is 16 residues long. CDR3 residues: CASSQDRARGNEKLFF. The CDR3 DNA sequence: TGTGCCAGCAGCCAAGATAGGGCTAGGGGTAATGAAAAACTGTTTTTT.